There are many counts of the clone carrying this T cell receptor (beta chain). The data originate from a study of T cell repertoires in cytomegalovirus infection. The length of the CDR3 is 13 residues. V was clipped by 2 bases and J by 4 bases, with 6 bases between them. Germline V gives CDR1 SGHAT, CDR2 FQNNGV. Using its own MiXCR run on the reads, TCRdb lists one record per CDR3 protein. The sample lists under 350,000 distinct CDR3 sequences; 9.5% were seen once. The rearrangement uses TRBV11-2 and TRBJ1-3; D is uncertain. This receptor was obtained from a human donor in good health (CMV status not recorded). Some clones in this sample may be carry-over from other donors' samples. The sequenced sample was PBMCs. This CDR3 reads CASSLTDGNTIYF. The DNA for the CDR3 is TGTGCCAGCAGCTTAACGGACGGAAACACCATATATTTT.